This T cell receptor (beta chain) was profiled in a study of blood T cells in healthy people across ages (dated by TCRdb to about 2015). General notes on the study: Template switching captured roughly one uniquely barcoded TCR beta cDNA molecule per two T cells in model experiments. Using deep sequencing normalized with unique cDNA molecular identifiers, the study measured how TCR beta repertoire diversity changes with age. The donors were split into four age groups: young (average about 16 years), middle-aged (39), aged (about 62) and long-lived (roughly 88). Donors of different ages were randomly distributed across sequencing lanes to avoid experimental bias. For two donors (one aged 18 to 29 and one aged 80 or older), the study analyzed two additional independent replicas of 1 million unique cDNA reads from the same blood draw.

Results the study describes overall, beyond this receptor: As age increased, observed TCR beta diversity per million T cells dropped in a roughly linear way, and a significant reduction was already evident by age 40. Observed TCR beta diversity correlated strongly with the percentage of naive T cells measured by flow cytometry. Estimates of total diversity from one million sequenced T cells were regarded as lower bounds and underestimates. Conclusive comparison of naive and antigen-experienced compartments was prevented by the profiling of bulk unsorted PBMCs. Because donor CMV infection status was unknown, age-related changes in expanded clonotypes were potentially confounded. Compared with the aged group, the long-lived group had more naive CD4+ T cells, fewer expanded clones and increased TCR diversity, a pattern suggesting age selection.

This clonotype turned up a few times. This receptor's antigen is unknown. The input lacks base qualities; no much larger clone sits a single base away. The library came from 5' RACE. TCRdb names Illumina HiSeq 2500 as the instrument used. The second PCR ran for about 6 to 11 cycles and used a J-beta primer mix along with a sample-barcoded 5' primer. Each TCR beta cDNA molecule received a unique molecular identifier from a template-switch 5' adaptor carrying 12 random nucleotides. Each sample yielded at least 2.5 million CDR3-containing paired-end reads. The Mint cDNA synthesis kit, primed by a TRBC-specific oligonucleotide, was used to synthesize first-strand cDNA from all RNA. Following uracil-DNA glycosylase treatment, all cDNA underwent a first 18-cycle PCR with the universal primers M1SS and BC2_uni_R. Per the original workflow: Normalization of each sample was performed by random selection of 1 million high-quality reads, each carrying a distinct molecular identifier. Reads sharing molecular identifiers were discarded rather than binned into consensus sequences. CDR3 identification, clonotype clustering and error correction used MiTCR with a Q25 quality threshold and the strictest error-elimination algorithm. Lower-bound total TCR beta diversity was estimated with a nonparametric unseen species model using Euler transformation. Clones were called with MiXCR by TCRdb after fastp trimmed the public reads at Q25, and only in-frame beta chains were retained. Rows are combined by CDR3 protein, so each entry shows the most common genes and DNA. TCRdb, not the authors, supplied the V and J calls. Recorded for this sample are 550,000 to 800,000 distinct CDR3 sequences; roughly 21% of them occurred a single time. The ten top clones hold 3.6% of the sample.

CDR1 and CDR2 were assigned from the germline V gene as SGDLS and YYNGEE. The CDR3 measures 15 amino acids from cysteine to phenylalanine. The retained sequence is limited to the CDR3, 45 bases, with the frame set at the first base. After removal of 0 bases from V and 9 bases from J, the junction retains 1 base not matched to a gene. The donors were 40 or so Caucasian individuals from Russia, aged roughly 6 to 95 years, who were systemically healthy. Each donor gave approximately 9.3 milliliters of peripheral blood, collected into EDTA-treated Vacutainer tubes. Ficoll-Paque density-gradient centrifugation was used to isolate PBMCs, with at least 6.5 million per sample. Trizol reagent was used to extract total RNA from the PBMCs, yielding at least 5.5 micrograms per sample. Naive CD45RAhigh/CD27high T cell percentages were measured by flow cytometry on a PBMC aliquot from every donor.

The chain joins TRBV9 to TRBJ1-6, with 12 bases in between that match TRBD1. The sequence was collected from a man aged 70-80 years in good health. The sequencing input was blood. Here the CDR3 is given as CASSVGDRGRSPLHF. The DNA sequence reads TGTGCCAGCAGCGTAGGGGACAGGGGGCGTTCACCCCTCCACTTT.